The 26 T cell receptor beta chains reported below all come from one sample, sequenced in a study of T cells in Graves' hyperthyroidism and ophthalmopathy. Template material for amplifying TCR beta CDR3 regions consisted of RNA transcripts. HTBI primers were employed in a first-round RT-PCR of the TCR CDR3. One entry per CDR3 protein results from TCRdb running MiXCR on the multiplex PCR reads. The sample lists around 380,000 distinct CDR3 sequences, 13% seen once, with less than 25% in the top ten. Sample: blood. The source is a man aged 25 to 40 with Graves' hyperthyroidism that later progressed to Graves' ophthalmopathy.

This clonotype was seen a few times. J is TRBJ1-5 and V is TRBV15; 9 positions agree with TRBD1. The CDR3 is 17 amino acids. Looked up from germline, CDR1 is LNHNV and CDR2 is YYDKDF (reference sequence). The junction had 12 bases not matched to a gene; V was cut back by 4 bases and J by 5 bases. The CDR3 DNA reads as TGTGCCACCAGCACCCACCACGGGACAGGGTTTTATCAGCCCCAGCATTTT. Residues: CATSTHHGTGFYQPQHF. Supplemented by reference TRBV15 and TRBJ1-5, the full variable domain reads DAMVIQNPRYQVTQFGKPVTLSCSQTLNHNVMYWYQQKSSQAPKLLFHYYDKDFNNEADTPDNFQSRRPNTSFCFLDIRSPGLGDTAMYLCATSTHHGTGFYQPQHFGDGTRLSIL.

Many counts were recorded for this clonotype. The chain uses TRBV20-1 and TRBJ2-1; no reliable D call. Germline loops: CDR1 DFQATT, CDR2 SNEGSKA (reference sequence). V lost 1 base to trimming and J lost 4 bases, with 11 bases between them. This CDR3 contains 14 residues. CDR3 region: CSARGSSFYNEQFF. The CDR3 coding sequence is TGCAGTGCTAGAGGTAGTAGTTTTTACAATGAGCAGTTCTTC.

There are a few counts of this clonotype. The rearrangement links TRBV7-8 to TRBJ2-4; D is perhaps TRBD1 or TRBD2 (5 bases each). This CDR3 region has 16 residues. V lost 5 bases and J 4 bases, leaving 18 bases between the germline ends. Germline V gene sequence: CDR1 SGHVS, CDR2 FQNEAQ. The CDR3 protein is CASSADGTTRKNIQYF. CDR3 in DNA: TGTGCCAGCAGCGCCGACGGGACGACCCGAAAAAACATTCAGTACTTC.

This CDR3 is CASSARAAGANVLTF. The CDR3 bases are TGTGCCAGCAGCGCCAGGGCGGCTGGGGCCAACGTCCTGACTTTC. V usage is TRBV9 and J usage is TRBJ2-6; a possible D gene is TRBD1 (5 bases). There are 15 residues in the CDR3. Germline V gene lookup returns CDR1 SGDLS and CDR2 YYNGEE. V lost 3 bases and J 2 bases, leaving 9 bases between the germline ends.

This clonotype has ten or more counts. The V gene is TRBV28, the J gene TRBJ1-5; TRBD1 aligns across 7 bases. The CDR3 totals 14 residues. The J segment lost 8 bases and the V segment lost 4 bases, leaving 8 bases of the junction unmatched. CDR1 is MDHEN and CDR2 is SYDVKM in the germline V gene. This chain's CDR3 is CASSSGQAREPQHF. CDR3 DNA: TGTGCCAGCAGTTCTGGACAGGCTCGGGAGCCCCAGCATTTT.

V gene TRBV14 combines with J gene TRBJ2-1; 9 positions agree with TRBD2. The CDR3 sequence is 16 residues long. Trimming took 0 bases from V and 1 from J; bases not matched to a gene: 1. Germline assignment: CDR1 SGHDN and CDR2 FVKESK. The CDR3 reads CASSQDSGGSYNEQFF. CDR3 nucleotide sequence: TGTGCCAGCAGCCAAGATAGCGGGGGATCCTACAATGAGCAGTTCTTC.

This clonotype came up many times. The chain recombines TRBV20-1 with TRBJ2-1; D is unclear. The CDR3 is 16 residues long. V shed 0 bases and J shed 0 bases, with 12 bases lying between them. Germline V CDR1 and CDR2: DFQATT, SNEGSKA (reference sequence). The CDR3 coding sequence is TGCAGTGCTAGAGACATAGACACGAGCTCCTACAATGAGCAGTTCTTC. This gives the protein CSARDIDTSSYNEQFF.

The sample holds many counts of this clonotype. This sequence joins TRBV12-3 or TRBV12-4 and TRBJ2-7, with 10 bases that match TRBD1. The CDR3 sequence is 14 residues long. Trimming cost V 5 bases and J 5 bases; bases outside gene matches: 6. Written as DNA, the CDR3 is TGTGCCAGCAGTCTAAGGGACAGGGGCCACGAGCAGTACTTC. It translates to CASSLRDRGHEQYF.

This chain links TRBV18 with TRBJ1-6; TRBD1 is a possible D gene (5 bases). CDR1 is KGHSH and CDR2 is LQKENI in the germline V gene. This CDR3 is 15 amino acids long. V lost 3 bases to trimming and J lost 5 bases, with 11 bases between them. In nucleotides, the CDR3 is TGTGCCAGCTCACCGCAGGGTTGGGATAATTCACCCCTCCACTTT. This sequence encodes CASSPQGWDNSPLHF.

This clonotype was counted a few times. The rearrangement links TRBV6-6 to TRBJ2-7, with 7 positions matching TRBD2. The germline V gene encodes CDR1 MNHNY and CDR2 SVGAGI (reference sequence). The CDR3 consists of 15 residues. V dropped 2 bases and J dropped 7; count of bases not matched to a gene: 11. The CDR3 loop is CASSYVRDYSREQYF. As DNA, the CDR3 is TGTGCCAGCAGTTACGTCCGGGACTACTCTCGGGAGCAGTACTTC.

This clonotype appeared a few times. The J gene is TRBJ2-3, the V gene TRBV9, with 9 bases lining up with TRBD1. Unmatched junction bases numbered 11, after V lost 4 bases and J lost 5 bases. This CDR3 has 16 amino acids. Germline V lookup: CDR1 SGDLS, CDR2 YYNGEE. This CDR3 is CASSPRGQGERDTQYF. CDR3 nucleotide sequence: TGTGCCAGCAGCCCGAGGGGACAGGGCGAGCGAGATACGCAGTATTTT.

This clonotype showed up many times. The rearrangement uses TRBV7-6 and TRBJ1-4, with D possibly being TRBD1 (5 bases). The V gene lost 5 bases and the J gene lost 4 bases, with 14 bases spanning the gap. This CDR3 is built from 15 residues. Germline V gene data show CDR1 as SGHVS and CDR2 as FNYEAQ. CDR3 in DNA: TGTGCCAGCAGCCCTATTCGGAGGGGTAATGAAAAACTGTTTTTT. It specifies CASSPIRRGNEKLFF.

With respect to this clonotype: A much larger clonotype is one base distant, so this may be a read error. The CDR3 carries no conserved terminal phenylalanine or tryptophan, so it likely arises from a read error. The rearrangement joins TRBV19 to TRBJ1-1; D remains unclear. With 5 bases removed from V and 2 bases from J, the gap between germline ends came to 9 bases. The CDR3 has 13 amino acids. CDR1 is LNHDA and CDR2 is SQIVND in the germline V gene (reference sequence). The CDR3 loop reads CASSLEFNTEAFS. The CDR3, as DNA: TGTGCCAGTAGTCTGGAGTTTAACACTGAAGCTTTCTCT.

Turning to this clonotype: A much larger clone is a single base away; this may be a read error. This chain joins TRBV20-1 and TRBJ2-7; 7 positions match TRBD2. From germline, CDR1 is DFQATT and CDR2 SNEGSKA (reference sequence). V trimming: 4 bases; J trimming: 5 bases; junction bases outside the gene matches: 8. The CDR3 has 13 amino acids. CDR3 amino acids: CSATWASGHEQYF. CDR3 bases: TGCAGTGCTACCTGGGCTAGCGGCCACGAGCAGTACTTC.

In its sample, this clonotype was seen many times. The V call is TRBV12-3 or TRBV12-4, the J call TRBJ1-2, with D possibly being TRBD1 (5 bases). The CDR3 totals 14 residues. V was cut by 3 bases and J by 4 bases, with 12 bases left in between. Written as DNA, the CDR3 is TGTGCCAGCAGTTTGGTTAGGGGTATCTATGGCTACACCTTC. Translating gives CASSLVRGIYGYTF.

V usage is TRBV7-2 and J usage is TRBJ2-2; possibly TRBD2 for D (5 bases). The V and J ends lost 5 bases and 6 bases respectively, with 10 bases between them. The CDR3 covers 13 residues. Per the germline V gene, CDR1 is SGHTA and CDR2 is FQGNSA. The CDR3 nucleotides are TGTGCCAGCAGCCGACGAGGGTCCGGGGAGCTGTTTTTT. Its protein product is CASSRRGSGELFF.

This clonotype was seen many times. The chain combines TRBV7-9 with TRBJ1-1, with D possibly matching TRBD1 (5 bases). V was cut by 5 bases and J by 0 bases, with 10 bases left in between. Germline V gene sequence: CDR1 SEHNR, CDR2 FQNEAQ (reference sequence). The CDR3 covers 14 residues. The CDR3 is CASSMGRMNTEAFF. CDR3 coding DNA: TGTGCCAGCAGCATGGGACGGATGAACACTGAAGCTTTCTTT. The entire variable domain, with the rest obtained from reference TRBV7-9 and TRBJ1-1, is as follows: DTGVSQNPRHKITKRGQNVTFRCDPISEHNRLYWYRQTLGQGPEFLTYFQNEAQLEKSRLLSDRFSAERPKGSFSTLEIQRTEQGDSAMYLCASSMGRMNTEAFFGQGTRLTVV.

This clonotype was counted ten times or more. In nucleotides, the CDR3 is TGCAGCGTCGCGGGACAGTCAACGGAGCCCCAGCATTTT. Its protein product is CSVAGQSTEPQHF. The genes are TRBV29-1 and TRBJ1-5, with 7 bases lining up with TRBD1. Germline CDR1 reads SQVTM; CDR2 reads ANQGSEA. CDR3 length equals 13 residues. Losses at the gene ends were 6 bases for V and 8 bases for J; bases not matched to a gene: 10.

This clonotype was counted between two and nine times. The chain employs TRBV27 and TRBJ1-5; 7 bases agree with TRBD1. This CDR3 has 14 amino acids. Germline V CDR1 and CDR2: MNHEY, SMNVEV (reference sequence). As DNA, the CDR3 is TGTCCCGGGACAGAAAACTATAGCAATCAGCCCCAGCATTTT. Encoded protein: CPGTENYSNQPQHF.

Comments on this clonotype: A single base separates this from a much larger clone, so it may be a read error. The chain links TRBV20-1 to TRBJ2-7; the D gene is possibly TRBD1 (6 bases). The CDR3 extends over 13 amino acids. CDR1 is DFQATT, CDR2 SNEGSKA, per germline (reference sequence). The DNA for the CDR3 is TGCAGTGCGCCTAAACAGGGTGGTGACGAGGAGTACTTC. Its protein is CSAPKQGGDEEYF.

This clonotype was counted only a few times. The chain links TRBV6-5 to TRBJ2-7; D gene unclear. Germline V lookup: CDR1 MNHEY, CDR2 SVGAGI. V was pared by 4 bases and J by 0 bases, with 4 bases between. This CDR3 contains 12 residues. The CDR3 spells CASSWPSYEQYF. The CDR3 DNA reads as TGTGCCAGCAGTTGGCCCTCCTACGAGCAGTACTTC.

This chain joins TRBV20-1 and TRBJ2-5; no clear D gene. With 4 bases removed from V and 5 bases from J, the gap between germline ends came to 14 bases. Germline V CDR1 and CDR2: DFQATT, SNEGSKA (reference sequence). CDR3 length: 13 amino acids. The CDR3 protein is CSANGLLGETQYF. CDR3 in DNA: TGCAGTGCTAACGGGCTCCTAGGGGAGACCCAGTACTTC.

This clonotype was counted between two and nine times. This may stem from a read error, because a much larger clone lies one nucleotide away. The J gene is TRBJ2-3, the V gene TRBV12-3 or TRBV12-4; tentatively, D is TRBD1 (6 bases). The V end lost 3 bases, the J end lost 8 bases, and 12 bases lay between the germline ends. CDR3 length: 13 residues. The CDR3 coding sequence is TGTGCCAGCAGTTTTGAGGGGGTAGGTACGCAGTATTTT. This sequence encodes CASSFEGVGTQYF.

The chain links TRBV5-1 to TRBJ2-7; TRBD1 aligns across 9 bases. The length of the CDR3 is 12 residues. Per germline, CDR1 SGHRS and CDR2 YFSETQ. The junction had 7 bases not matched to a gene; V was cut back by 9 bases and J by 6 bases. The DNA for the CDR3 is TGCGCCACAGGCCGGGACAGGGCCGAGCAGTACTTC. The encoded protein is CATGRDRAEQYF.

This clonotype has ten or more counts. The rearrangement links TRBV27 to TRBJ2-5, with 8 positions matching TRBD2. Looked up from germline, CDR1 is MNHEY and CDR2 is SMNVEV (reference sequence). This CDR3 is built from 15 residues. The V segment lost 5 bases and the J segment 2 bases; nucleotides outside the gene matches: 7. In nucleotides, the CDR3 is TGTGCCAGCAGTAGAGCGGGGGTTGGACAAGAGACCCAGTACTTC. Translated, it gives CASSRAGVGQETQYF.

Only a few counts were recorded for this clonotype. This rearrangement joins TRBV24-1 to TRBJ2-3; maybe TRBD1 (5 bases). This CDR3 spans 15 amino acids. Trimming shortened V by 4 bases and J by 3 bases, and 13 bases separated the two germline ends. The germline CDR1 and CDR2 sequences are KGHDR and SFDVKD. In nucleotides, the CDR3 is TGTGCCACCAGTGAAATTAAGGGGATAACAGATACGCAGTATTTT. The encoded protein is CATSEIKGITDTQYF.